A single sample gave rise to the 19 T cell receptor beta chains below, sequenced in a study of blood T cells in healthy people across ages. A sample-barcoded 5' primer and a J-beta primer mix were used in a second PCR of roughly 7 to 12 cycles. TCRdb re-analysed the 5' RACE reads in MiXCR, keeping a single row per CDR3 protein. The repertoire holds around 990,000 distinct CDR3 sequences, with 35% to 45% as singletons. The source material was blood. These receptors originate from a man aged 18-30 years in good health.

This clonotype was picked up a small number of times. The CDR3 here is CSASNRETQYF. The CDR3 DNA is TGCAGTGCTAGCAACCGGGAGACCCAGTACTTC. This chain links TRBV20-1 with TRBJ2-5; no reliable D call. Germline loops: CDR1 DFQATT, CDR2 SNEGSKA (reference sequence). The CDR3 contains 11 residues. The germline V and J ends were trimmed by 3 bases and 5 bases, with 7 bases remaining between them.

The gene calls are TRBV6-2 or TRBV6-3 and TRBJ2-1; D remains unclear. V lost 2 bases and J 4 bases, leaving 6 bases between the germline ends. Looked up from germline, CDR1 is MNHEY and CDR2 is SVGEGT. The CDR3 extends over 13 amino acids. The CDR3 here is CASSYTPYNEQFF. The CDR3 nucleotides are TGTGCCAGCAGTTACACGCCGTACAATGAGCAGTTCTTC.

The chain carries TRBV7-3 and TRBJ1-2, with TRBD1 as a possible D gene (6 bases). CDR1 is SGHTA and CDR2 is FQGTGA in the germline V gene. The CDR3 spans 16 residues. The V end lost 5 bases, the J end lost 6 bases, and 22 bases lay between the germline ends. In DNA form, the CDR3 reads TGTGCCAGCAGCCACGGGGGGAACAGGGTAAACGATGGCTACACCTTC. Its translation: CASSHGGNRVNDGYTF.

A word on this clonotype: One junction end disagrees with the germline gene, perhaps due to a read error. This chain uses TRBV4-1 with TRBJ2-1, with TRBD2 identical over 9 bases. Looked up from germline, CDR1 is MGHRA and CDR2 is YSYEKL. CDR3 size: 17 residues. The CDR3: CASRQVGSGGWENEQFF. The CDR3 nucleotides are TGCGCCAGCCGCCAAGTGGGTAGCGGGGGATGGGAGAATGAGCAGTTCTTC.

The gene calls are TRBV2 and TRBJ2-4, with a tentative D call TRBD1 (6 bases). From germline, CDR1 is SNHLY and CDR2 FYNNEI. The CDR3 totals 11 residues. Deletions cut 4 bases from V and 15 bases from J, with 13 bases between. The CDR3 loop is CASSVMDRPYF. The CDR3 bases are TGTGCCAGCAGTGTGATGGACAGACCGTACTTC.

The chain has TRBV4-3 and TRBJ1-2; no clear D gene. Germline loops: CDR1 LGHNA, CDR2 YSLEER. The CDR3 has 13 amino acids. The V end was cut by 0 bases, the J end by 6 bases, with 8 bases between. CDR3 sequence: CASSQEGGDGYTF. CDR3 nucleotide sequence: TGCGCCAGCAGCCAAGAGGGTGGGGATGGCTACACCTTC.

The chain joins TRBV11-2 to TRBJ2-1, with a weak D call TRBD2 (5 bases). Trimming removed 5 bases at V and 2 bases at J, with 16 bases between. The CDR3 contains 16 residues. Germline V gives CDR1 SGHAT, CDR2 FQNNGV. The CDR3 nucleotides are TGTGCCAGCAGCCCGAGTACGGGGAGCCCCTACAATGAGCAGTTCTTC. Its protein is CASSPSTGSPYNEQFF. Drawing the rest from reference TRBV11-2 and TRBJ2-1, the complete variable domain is EAGVAQSPRYKIIEKRQSVAFWCNPISGHATLYWYQQILGQGPKLLIQFQNNGVVDDSQLPKDRFSAERLKGVDSTLKIQPAKLEDSAVYLCASSPSTGSPYNEQFFGPGTRLTVL.

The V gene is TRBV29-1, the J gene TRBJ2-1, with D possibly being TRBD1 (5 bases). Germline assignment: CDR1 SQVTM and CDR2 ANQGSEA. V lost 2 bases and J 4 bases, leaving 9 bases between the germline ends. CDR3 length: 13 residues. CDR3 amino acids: CSVESAGYNEQFF. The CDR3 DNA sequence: TGCAGCGTTGAATCGGCAGGGTACAATGAGCAGTTCTTC.

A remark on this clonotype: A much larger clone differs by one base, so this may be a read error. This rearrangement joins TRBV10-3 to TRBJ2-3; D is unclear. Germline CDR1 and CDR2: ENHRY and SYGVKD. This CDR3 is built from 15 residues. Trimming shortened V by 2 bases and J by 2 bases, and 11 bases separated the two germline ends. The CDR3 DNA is TGTGCCATCAGTGAGGCGCGGACCCCCACAGATACGCAGTATTTT. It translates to CAISEARTPTDTQYF.

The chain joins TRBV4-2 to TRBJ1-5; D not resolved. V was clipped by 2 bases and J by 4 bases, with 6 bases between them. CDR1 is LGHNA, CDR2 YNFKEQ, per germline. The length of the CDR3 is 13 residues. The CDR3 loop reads CASSQPENQPQHF. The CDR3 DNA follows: TGTGCCAGCAGCCAACCGGAGAATCAGCCCCAGCATTTT.

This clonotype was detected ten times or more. CDR3 DNA: TGTGCCATCAGTGAGTCAGCCGGCAGCTACGAGCAGTACTTC. Encoded protein: CAISESAGSYEQYF. This chain links TRBV10-3 with TRBJ2-7, with no clear D. Trimming took off 0 bases at V and 3 bases at J, with 9 bases between the two ends. The length of the CDR3 is 14 residues. In germline, CDR1 is ENHRY, CDR2 SYGVKD.

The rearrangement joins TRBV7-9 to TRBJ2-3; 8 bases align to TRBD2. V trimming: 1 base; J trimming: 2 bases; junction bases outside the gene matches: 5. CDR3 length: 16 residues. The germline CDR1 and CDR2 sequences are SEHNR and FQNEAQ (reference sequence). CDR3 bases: TGTGCCAGCAGCTTAGGAATAGCGGGGCCCACAGATACGCAGTATTTT. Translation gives CASSLGIAGPTDTQYF.

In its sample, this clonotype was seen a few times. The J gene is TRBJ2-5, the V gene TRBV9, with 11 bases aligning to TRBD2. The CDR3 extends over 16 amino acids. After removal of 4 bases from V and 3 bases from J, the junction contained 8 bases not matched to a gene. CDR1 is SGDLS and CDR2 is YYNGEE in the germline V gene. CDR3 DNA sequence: TGTGCCAGCAGCCCAAGACTAGCGGGGTTTGAAGAGACCCAGTACTTC. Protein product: CASSPRLAGFEETQYF.

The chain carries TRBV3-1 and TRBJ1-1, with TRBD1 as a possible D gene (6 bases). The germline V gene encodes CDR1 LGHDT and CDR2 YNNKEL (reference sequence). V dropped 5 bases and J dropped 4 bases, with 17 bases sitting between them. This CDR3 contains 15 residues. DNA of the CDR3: TGTGCCAGCAGCACCATCACAGGGAGTGGCACTGAAGCTTTCTTT. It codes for CASSTITGSGTEAFF.

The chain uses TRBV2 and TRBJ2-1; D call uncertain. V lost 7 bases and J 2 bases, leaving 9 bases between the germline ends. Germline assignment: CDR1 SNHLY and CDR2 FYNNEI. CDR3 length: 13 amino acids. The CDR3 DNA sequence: TGTGCCAGCAAGTTAGGAACCTACAATGAGCAGTTCTTC. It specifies CASKLGTYNEQFF.

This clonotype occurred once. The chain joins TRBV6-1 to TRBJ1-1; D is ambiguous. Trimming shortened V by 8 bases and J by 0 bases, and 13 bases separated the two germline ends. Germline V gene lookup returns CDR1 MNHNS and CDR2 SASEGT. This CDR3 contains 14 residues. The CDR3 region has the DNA TGTGCCAGCGAGCGACTGGGGTTGAACACTGAAGCTTTCTTT. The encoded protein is CASERLGLNTEAFF.

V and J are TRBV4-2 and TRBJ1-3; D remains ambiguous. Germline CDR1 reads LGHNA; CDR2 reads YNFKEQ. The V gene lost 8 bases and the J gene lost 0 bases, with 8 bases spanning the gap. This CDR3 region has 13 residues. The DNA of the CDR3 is TGTGCCAGCCGCTTCGCCTCTGGAAACACCATATATTTT. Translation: CASRFASGNTIYF.

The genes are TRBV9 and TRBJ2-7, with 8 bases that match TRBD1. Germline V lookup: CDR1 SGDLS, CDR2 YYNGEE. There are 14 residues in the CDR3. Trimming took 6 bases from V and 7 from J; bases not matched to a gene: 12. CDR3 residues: CASNQGATVNEQYF. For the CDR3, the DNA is TGTGCCAGCAATCAGGGGGCGACGGTCAATGAGCAGTACTTC. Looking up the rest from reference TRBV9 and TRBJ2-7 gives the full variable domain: DSGVTQTPKHLITATGQRVTLRCSPRSGDLSVYWYQQSLDQGLQFLIQYYNGEERAKGNILERFSAQQFPDLHSELNLSSLELGDSALYFCASNQGATVNEQYFGPGTRLTVT.

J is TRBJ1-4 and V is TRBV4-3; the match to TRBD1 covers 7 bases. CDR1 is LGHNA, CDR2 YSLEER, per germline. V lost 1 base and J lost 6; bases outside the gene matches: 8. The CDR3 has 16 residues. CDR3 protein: CASSQGQGGTYEKLFF. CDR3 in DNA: TGCGCCAGCAGCCAAGGACAGGGAGGTACTTATGAAAAACTGTTTTTT.